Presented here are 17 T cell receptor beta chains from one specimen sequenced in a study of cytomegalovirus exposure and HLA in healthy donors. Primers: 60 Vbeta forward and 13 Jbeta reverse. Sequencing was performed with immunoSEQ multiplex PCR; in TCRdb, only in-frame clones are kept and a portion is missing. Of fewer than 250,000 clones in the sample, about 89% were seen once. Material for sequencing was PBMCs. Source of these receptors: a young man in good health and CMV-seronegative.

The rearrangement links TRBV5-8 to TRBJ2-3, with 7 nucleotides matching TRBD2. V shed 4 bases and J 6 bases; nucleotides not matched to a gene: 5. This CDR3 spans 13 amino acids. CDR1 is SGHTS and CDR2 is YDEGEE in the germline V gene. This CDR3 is CASSPSAGDTQYF. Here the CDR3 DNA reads TGTGCCAGCAGCCCATCAGCGGGGGATACGCAGTATTTT.

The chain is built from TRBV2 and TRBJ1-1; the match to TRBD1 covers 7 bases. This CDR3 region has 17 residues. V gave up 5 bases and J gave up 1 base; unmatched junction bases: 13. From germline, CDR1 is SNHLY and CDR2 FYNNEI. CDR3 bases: TGTGCCAGCAGTTACGAGGGGGCAGGGTTGGGGAACACTGAAGCTTTCTTT. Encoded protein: CASSYEGAGLGNTEAFF. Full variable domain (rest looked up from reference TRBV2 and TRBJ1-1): EPEVTQTPSHQVTQMGQEVILRCVPISNHLYFYWYRQILGQKVEFLVSFYNNEISEKSEIFDDQFSVERPDGSNFTLKIRSTKLEDSAMYFCASSYEGAGLGNTEAFFGQGTRLTVV.

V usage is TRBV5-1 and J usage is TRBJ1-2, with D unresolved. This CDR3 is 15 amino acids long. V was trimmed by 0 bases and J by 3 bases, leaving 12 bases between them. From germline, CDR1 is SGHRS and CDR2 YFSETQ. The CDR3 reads CASSLAGSWDYGYTF. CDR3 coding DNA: TGCGCCAGCAGCTTGGCCGGGTCTTGGGACTATGGCTACACCTTC.

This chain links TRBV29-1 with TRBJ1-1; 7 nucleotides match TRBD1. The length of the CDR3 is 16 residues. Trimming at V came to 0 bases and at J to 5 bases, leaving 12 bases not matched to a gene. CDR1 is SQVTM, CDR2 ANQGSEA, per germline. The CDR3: CSVEDRGRQGWTEAFF. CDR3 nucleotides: TGCAGCGTTGAAGATCGCGGTAGACAGGGCTGGACTGAAGCTTTCTTT.

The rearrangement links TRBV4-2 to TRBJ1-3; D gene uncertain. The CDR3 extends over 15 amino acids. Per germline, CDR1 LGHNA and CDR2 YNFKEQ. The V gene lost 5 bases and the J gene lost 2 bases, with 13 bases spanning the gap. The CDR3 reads CASSVNRAAGNTIYF. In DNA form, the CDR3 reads TGTGCCAGCAGCGTCAACCGCGCTGCTGGAAACACCATATATTTT.

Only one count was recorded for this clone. The DNA of the CDR3 is TGTGCCAGCAGCTCGTTTGAGGGCGGGGAGCTGTTTTTT. It yields the protein CASSSFEGGELFF. The V and J genes are TRBV7-2 and TRBJ2-2, with D possibly TRBD2 on 5 matching bases. This CDR3 comprises 13 residues. Germline lookup yields CDR1 SGHTA and CDR2 FQGNSA. Between the trimmed V and J ends, which lost 4 bases and 7 bases, there was a span of 10 bases.

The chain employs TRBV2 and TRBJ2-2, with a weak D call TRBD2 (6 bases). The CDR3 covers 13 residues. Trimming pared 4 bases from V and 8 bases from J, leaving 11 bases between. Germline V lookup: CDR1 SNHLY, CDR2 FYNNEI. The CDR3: CASSGEVAGELFF. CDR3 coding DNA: TGTGCCAGCAGTGGGGAGGTAGCGGGGGAGCTGTTTTTT. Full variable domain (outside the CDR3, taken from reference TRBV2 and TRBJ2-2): EPEVTQTPSHQVTQMGQEVILRCVPISNHLYFYWYRQILGQKVEFLVSFYNNEISEKSEIFDDQFSVERPDGSNFTLKIRSTKLEDSAMYFCASSGEVAGELFFGEGSRLTVL.

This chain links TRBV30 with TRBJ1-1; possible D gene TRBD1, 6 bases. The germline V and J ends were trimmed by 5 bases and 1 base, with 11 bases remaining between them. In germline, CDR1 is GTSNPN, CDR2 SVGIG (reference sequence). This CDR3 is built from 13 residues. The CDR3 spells CAWQLGQNTEAFF. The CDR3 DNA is TGTGCCTGGCAGTTGGGACAGAACACTGAAGCTTTCTTT.

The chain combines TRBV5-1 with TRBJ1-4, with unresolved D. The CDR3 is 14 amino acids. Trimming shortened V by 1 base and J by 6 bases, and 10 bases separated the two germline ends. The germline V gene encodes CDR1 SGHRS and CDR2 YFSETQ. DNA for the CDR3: TGCGCCAGCAGCTTGCGAGGGCAGGATGAAAAACTGTTTTTT. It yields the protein CASSLRGQDEKLFF.

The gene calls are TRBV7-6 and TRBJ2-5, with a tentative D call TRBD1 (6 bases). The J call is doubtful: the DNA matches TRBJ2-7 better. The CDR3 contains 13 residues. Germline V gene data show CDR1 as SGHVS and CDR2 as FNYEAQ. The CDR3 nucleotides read TGTGCCAGCAGCTTAGCCAGGGGTTACGAGCAGTACTTC. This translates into CASSLARGYEQYF.

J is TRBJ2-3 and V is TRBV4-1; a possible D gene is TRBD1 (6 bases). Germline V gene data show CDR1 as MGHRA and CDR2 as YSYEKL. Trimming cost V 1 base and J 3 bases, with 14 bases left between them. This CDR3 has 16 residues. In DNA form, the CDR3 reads TGCGCCAGCAGCCAAGGGTTCGGACAGTCGACAGATACGCAGTATTTT. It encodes CASSQGFGQSTDTQYF.

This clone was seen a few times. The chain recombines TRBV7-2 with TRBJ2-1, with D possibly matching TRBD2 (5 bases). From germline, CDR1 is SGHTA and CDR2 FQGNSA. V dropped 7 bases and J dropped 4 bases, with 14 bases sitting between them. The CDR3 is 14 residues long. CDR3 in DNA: TGTGCCAGCACCCCGGGGAACTTTTACAATGAGCAGTTCTTC. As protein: CASTPGNFYNEQFF. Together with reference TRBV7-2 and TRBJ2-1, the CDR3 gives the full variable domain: GAGVSQSPSNKVTEKGKDVELRCDPISGHTALYWYRQSLGQGLEFLIYFQGNSAPDKSGLPSDRFSAERTGGSVSTLTIQRTQQEDSAVYLCASTPGNFYNEQFFGPGTRLTVL.

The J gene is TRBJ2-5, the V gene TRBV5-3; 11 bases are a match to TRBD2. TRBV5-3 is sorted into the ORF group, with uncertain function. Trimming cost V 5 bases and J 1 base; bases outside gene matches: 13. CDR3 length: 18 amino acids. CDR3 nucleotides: TGTGCCAGAAGTTTAATAGCGGGAGGGCCCGAGGCCCAAGAGACCCAGTACTTC. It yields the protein CARSLIAGGPEAQETQYF.

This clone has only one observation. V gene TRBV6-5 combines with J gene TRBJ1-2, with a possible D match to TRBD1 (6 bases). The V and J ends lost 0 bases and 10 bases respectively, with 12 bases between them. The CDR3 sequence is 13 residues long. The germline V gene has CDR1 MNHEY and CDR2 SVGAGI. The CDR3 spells CASSYSRGDDYTF. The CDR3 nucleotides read TGTGCCAGCAGTTACTCCAGGGGAGATGACTACACCTTC.

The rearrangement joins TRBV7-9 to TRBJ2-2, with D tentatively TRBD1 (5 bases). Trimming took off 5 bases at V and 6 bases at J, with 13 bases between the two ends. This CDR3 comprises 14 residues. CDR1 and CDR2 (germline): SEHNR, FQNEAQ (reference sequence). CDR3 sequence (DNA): TGTGCCAGCAGCCAAATAATAGGGGCCGGGGAGCTGTTTTTT. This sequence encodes CASSQIIGAGELFF.

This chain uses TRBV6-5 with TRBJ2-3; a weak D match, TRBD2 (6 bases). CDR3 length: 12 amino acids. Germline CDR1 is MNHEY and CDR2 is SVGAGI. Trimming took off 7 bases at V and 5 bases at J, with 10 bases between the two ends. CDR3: CASTDGGDTQYF. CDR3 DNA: TGTGCCAGCACCGACGGGGGAGATACGCAGTATTTT.

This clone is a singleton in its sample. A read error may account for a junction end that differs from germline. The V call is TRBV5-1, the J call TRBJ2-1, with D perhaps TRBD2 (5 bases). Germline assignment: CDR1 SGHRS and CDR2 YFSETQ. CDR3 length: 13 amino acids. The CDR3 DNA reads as TGCGCCTGCAGGAGCGGAGGCTACAATGAGCAGTTCTTC. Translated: CACRSGGYNEQFF.